Below are 19 T cell receptor beta chains sequenced from a single sample in a study of cytomegalovirus exposure and HLA in healthy donors. The PCR made use of 60 Vbeta and 13 Jbeta primers. Data came from immunoSEQ multiplex PCR; TCRdb stores just in-frame clones and leaves some out. Its table lists some 120,000 clones. Sequencing was carried out using PBMCs. All receptors derive from a man younger than 35 in good health and CMV-seronegative.

J is TRBJ2-7 and V is TRBV5-1, with 11 bases lining up with TRBD2. V dropped 4 bases and J dropped 7; count of bases not matched to a gene: 16. The germline gives CDR1 SGHRS, CDR2 YFSETQ. The CDR3 consists of 17 residues. The chain's CDR3 is CASSLSTSGVQAGEQYF. CDR3 nucleotide sequence: TGCGCCAGCAGCCTCTCGACTAGCGGGGTCCAGGCGGGGGAGCAGTACTTC. The whole variable domain, filled in from reference TRBV5-1 and TRBJ2-7, reads KAGVTQTPRYLIKTRGQQVTLSCSPISGHRSVSWYQQTPGQGLQFLFEYFSETQRNKGNFPGRFSGRQFSNSRSEMNVSTLELGDSALYLCASSLSTSGVQAGEQYFGPGTRLTVT.

V gene TRBV27 combines with J gene TRBJ1-5, with D perhaps TRBD1 (5 bases). The V and J ends lost 6 bases and 6 bases respectively, with 12 bases between them. CDR1 is MNHEY, CDR2 SMNVEV, per germline (reference sequence). The CDR3 covers 13 residues. The CDR3: CASRGTGGQPQHF. CDR3 DNA sequence: TGTGCCAGCAGGGGGACGGGGGGTCAGCCCCAGCATTTT.

Remarks on this clone: This CDR3 is missing its conserved last phenylalanine or tryptophan, likely due to a read error. The chain links TRBV5-1 to TRBJ1-6; D may be TRBD1 (6 bases). Trimming took 6 bases from V and 1 from J, leaving 8 bases between them. The CDR3 sequence is 14 residues long. The germline V gene encodes CDR1 SGHRS and CDR2 YFSETQ. CDR3 DNA sequence: TGCGCCAGCAAACAGGGTTCCTATAATTCACCCCTCCACTCT. Its protein product is CASKQGSYNSPLHS.

The chain recombines TRBV15 with TRBJ2-5; 8 bases line up with TRBD1. Germline CDR1 LNHNV, CDR2 YYDKDF (reference sequence). Trimming at V came to 3 bases and at J to 11 bases, leaving 8 bases not matched to a gene. The CDR3 consists of 13 residues. The CDR3 coding sequence is TGTGCCACCAGCAGGCAGGGGGCAGAAGAGCAGTACTTC. It is translated as CATSRQGAEEQYF.

This chain joins TRBV7-3 and TRBJ1-1; 7 bases align to TRBD1. Germline trimming cut 8 bases from V and 5 bases from J; bases unmatched to any gene: 8. Germline V CDR1 and CDR2: SGHTA, FQGTGA. The CDR3 is 13 residues long. This chain's CDR3 is CASQAQGTTEAFF. In DNA form, the CDR3 reads TGTGCCAGCCAGGCACAGGGGACGACTGAAGCTTTCTTT.

The chain combines TRBV19 with TRBJ2-5; TRBD2 might be the D (7 bases). The CDR3 has 16 amino acids. Germline CDR1 is LNHDA and CDR2 is SQIVND (reference sequence). The ends were cut back, 5 bases at V and 5 bases at J, with 21 bases in the middle. CDR3 DNA: TGTGCCAGTAGTGTACAGCCGGGGGCCGGGGGGGAGACCCAGTACTTC. This encodes CASSVQPGAGGETQYF.

This chain joins TRBV5-5 and TRBJ2-5, with 11 bases identical to TRBD1. The J segment lost 4 bases and the V segment lost 5 bases, leaving 7 bases of the junction unmatched. The CDR3 totals 15 residues. Germline values: CDR1 SGHKS, CDR2 YYEKEE (reference sequence). The CDR3 nucleotides are TGTGCCAGCAGTAAGGGACAGGGGGTGAGAGAGACCCAGTACTTC. This encodes CASSKGQGVRETQYF.

As to this clone: One junction end does not reproduce the germline sequence, and a read error may be involved. The rearrangement joins TRBV7-7 to TRBJ2-2; tentatively, D is TRBD1 (7 bases). The V gene's germline CDR1 is SSHAT and CDR2 FNYEAQ (reference sequence). The CDR3 consists of 15 residues. As DNA, the CDR3 is TGTGCTAGCAGCTCCGGGGGACAGTTGACCGGGGAGCTGTTTTTT. Amino acid sequence: CASSSGGQLTGELFF.

The gene calls are TRBV9 and TRBJ2-1, with TRBD2 identical over 7 bases. The CDR3 contains 15 residues. The V segment lost 0 bases and the J segment 2 bases; nucleotides outside the gene matches: 2. The germline V gene has CDR1 SGDLS and CDR2 YYNGEE. The CDR3 DNA sequence: TGTGCCAGCAGCGTAGTGAGCGGGACCTACAATGAGCAGTTCTTC. This encodes CASSVVSGTYNEQFF.

This chain joins TRBV7-6 and TRBJ1-1, with 8 bases aligning to TRBD1. J was trimmed by 5 bases and V by 5 bases; bases with no gene match: 10. Looked up from germline, CDR1 is SGHVS and CDR2 is FNYEAQ. The CDR3 is made up of 15 amino acids. CDR3 nucleotides: TGTGCCAGCAGCCGCGGGACAGGCGCGACAACTGAAGCTTTCTTT. It is translated as CASSRGTGATTEAFF.

The chain is built from TRBV18 and TRBJ2-3; D is possibly TRBD2 (6 bases). The CDR3 has 17 residues. The germline gives CDR1 KGHSH, CDR2 LQKENI. The V gene lost 3 bases and the J gene lost 0 bases, with 16 bases spanning the gap. The CDR3 sequence is CASSPPGAGLSTDTQYF. The CDR3 bases are TGTGCCAGCTCACCGCCGGGAGCGGGTCTTAGCACAGATACGCAGTATTTT.

The CDR3 sequence is CATLIGTGELFF. The DNA for the CDR3 is TGTGCCACCCTGATCGGCACCGGGGAGCTGTTTTTT. The V call is TRBV11-2, the J call TRBJ2-2; D gene uncertain. CDR1 and CDR2 (germline): SGHAT, FQNNGV. The CDR3 is 12 residues long. Trimming pared 10 bases from V and 4 bases from J, leaving 10 bases between.

The gene calls are TRBV5-1 and TRBJ2-5; TRBD1 agrees at 8 bases. The CDR3 runs to 18 residues. V was pared by 3 bases and J by 4 bases, with 17 bases of the junction left unmatched. Per germline, CDR1 SGHRS and CDR2 YFSETQ. The CDR3 reads CASSSLPGGGTLGETQYF. CDR3 DNA: TGCGCCAGCAGCTCCCTTCCAGGGGGCGGAACACTGGGAGAGACCCAGTACTTC.

The chain carries TRBV7-9 and TRBJ2-5; 13 bases map to TRBD2. Germline CDR1 and CDR2: SEHNR and FQNEAQ (reference sequence). The CDR3 has 15 residues. The V gene end was trimmed by 6 bases and the J gene end by 5 bases; junction bases not matched to a gene: 6. Written as DNA, the CDR3 is TGTGCCAGCAGTTCCTCGGGACTAGCGGGGGAGACCCAGTACTTC. Its protein product is CASSSSGLAGETQYF.

V gene TRBV27 combines with J gene TRBJ2-2; 11 nucleotides match TRBD2. Germline CDR1 and CDR2: MNHEY and SMNVEV (reference sequence). The CDR3 totals 16 residues. V lost 4 bases and J lost 3; bases outside the gene matches: 4. CDR3 in amino acids: CASSSRLAGYTGELFF. The CDR3 DNA sequence: TGTGCCAGCAGTTCTAGACTAGCGGGGTACACCGGGGAGCTGTTTTTT.

The chain carries TRBV28 and TRBJ1-5; 7 bases agree with TRBD1. This CDR3 has 15 amino acids. V was pared by 3 bases and J by 3 bases, with 5 bases of the junction left unmatched. Germline V gives CDR1 MDHEN, CDR2 SYDVKM. DNA for the CDR3: TGTGCCAGCAGTTTGTGGGGACAGAACAATCAGCCCCAGCATTTT. Encoded protein: CASSLWGQNNQPQHF.

The chain links TRBV2 to TRBJ1-5; TRBD1 matches at 9 bases. This CDR3 has 13 residues. Germline V lookup: CDR1 SNHLY, CDR2 FYNNEI. V dropped 6 bases and J dropped 5; count of bases not matched to a gene: 2. The CDR3, as DNA: TGTGCCAGCAGCGACAGGGGGTATCAGCCCCAGCATTTT. Translated, it gives CASSDRGYQPQHF.

The chain uses TRBV28 and TRBJ2-7, with 10 nucleotides matching TRBD1. The germline CDR1 and CDR2 sequences are MDHEN and SYDVKM. The CDR3 totals 15 residues. The J segment lost 9 bases and the V segment lost 5 bases, leaving 13 bases of the junction unmatched. As DNA, the CDR3 is TGTGCCAGCAGTCCGGTAGGGGACAGGGGCTTGGGGCAGTACTTC. This codes for CASSPVGDRGLGQYF.

The chain is built from TRBV6-5 and TRBJ2-5; the D gene is possibly TRBD1 (5 bases). This CDR3 is 13 amino acids long. V dropped 2 bases and J dropped 5 bases, with 9 bases sitting between them. From germline, CDR1 is MNHEY and CDR2 SVGAGI. The chain's CDR3 is CASSYKGRETQYF. The CDR3 bases are TGTGCCAGCAGTTACAAGGGGCGGGAGACCCAGTACTTC.